This entry describes one TCR beta chain. Its antigen is still unknown. The junction and the germline gene differ at one end; a read error may be behind it. The sample is drawn from a study of PD-1 blockade in classical Hodgkin lymphoma. Time point specified: cycle 4 day 1 (C4D1), after around six weeks of nivolumab. All patients experienced relapse after autologous stem cell transplantation, and brentuximab vedotin exposure was variable. Study-level findings and limits: When nivolumab was started under 1 year after ASCT, patients were excluded. Repertoire differences lack defined causes, possibly disease activity or prior therapy. Newly diagnosed patients were reported to exhibit reduced baseline TCR diversity relative to healthy donors. Diversity in CD4+ TCRs, unlike that measured in CD8+ TCRs, had risen significantly by C4D1.

Measured with immunoSEQ multiplex PCR; TCRdb has only the in-frame clones, and not every one. The top ten clones hold approximately 15% of a sample with more than 15,000 clones, about 83% of them seen once. This CDR3 comprises 14 residues. CDR1 and CDR2 from the germline V gene are MNHNY and SVGAGI (reference sequence). The chain has TRBV6-6 and TRBJ1-1; TRBD1 agrees at 8 bases. This TCR was recovered from a human donor with classical Hodgkin lymphoma. This sample comprised peripheral blood mononuclear cells (PBMCs), obtained before the fourth cycle of nivolumab. The CDR3 here is CASSDSGGFAEAFF. The CDR3 region has the DNA TGTGCCAGCAGTGACTCAGGGGGCTTCGCGGAAGCTTTCTTT.